This TCR beta chain was recovered during a study of shared clonotypes between healthy human individuals. Study findings and constraints: What limited the represented genetic and exposure-history diversity was the small number of donors.

Splitting of each subset's genomic DNA was done evenly across several immunoSEQ plates. As originally analysed: From ImmunoSEQ came sequences covering only the junction and carrying no quality scores, so filtering differed. Some clones are missing from TCRdb's copy, which holds only in-frame ones; the method was immunoSEQ multiplex PCR. V, J and clone size reflect that table, while D and trimming were determined from the DNA. This sample has 400,000 to 500,000 clones; approximately 80% occur once, and the top ten carry under 15%. All donors were Caucasian adults living in Nashville, Tennessee. As concerns this clone: Its specificity is not known.

The origin of this receptor is a woman between 35 and 50 years old in good health. Some clones in this sample may be carry-over from other donors' samples. Sequencing was carried out using PBMCs.

For the CDR3, the DNA is TGTGCCAGCAGTGAGGGCAGGATGACCGGGGAGCTGTTTTTT. Protein product: CASSEGRMTGELFF. The J gene is TRBJ2-2, the V gene TRBV6-1; no reliable D call. This CDR3 has 14 residues. The V end lost 3 bases, the J end lost 5 bases, and 10 bases lay between the germline ends. From germline, CDR1 is MNHNS and CDR2 SASEGT.